This T cell receptor beta chain was observed in a study of beta chain features in type 1 diabetes. This CDR3 is built from 14 residues. V shed 8 bases and J shed 2 bases, with 16 bases lying between them. Per the germline V gene, CDR1 is MDHEN and CDR2 is SYDVKM. Study-wide results and caveats: TCRB CDR3s from Type 1 diabetes patients were moderately but significantly shorter in all four CD4+ subsets.

This clone was seen once. Its antigen is currently unknown. The authors reverse transcribed all of the isolated RNA, so sequencing captured expressed TCRB transcripts. This table comes from immunoSEQ multiplex PCR, and its TCRdb copy is limited to in-frame clones, with some not included. There are more than 250,000 clones in the sample; over 12% occur only once, and roughly 0.015% lies in the top ten. This clonotype was obtained from a young man with type 1 diabetes. The source material was naive CD4+ T cells from blood. The V gene is TRBV28, the J gene TRBJ2-7; TRBD1 is a possible D gene (6 bases). The CDR3 sequence: CASAERGHTYEQYF. The CDR3 DNA sequence: TGTGCCAGCGCAGAGAGGGGACATACCTACGAGCAGTACTTC.